This T cell receptor (beta chain) was sequenced for a study of identical twins. General study points: In cord blood, abundant beta clonotypes had fewer insertions; memory showed no trend.

This CDR3 has 13 amino acids. Between the trimmed V and J ends, which lost 8 bases and 2 bases, there was a span of 13 bases. Per germline, CDR1 SQVTM and CDR2 ANQGSEA. cDNA carried unique molecular identifiers, and a universal primer site was added by template switching. MiXCR, applied by TCRdb to the 5' RACE reads, yields one record per CDR3 protein. The repertoire consists of about 900,000 distinct CDR3 sequences, with around 12% occurring once and the leading ten covering roughly 1.5%. This clonotype came up many times. Its antigen is as yet unknown. The same sample was also studied in work on yellow fever vaccine responses in identical twins.

The chain joins TRBV29-1 to TRBJ2-1; D may be TRBD2 (6 bases). Sequenced sample: PBMCs. The source is a woman aged 18-29 years in good health. The DNA of the CDR3 is TGCAGCCTACGGAGGACTACCTACAATGAGCAGTTCTTC. Its translation is CSLRRTTYNEQFF.